This passage covers 18 T cell receptor beta chains from one sample sequenced in a study of T cell repertoires in cytomegalovirus infection. TCRdb independently ran MiXCR on the reads; one entry per CDR3 protein. The table records fewer than 550,000 distinct CDR3 sequences, 15% to 20% of them present only once. The sample taken for sequencing was CD8+ T cells from PBMCs. The receptors were gathered from a human donor in good health (CMV status not recorded). Some clones in this sample may be carry-over from other donors' samples.

This clonotype came up a few times. The J gene is TRBJ2-7, the V gene TRBV29-1; D remains unclear. Trimming pared 3 bases from V and 4 bases from J, leaving 16 bases between. CDR1 is SQVTM and CDR2 is ANQGSEA in the germline V gene. CDR3 length equals 14 residues. CDR3 sequence reads: CSVESTGEGYEQYF. CDR3 in DNA: TGCAGCGTTGAGTCTACTGGGGAAGGTTACGAGCAGTACTTC.

This clonotype was recorded at least ten times. The chain has TRBV29-1 and TRBJ2-2; no reliable D call. V lost 3 bases, J lost 4 bases, and 15 bases lay in between. The germline V gene has CDR1 SQVTM and CDR2 ANQGSEA. The CDR3 is 15 amino acids. The CDR3 spells CSVDVQKTGTGELFF. The CDR3 region has the DNA TGCAGCGTTGATGTTCAGAAGACCGGCACCGGGGAGCTGTTTTTT.

On this clonotype itself: A read error may explain this, as a much larger clone is one base away. The chain has TRBV3-1 and TRBJ1-2; D call uncertain. This CDR3 comprises 13 residues. Between the trimmed V and J ends, which lost 4 bases and 3 bases, there was a span of 9 bases. CDR1 LGHDT and CDR2 YNNKEL come from the germline V gene (reference sequence). Written as DNA, the CDR3 is TGTGCCAGCAGCCCCCGGGAGTACTATGGCTACACCTTC. It encodes CASSPREYYGYTF.

As regards this clonotype: A single base separates this from a much larger clone, so it may be a read error. As the CDR3 is not closed by the conserved phenylalanine or tryptophan, this likely results from a read error. The gene calls are TRBV7-6 and TRBJ2-7; tentative D call: TRBD2 (6 bases). The CDR3 is 13 amino acids. CDR1 and CDR2 from the germline V gene are SGHVS and FNYEAQ. The V end was cut by 0 bases, the J end by 6 bases, with 9 bases between. The CDR3 loop is CASSLAAGSEQYL. In DNA, the CDR3 is TGTGCCAGCAGCTTAGCGGCGGGGAGCGAGCAGTACTTA.

The sample holds many counts of this clonotype. The chain uses TRBV6-5 and TRBJ2-7, with a weak D call TRBD2 (6 bases). V was trimmed by 0 bases and J by 1 base, leaving 10 bases between them. CDR1 and CDR2 (germline): MNHEY, SVGAGI. The CDR3 length is 15 residues. The CDR3 DNA follows: TGTGCCAGCAGTTACTCCCTAGCGCTTTCCTACGAGCAGTACTTC. Its translation is CASSYSLALSYEQYF.

This clonotype has a single count. This chain uses TRBV9 with TRBJ2-3, with 8 bases identical to TRBD2. The CDR3 totals 17 residues. Germline CDR1 SGDLS, CDR2 YYNGEE. With V trimmed by 1 base and J by 0 bases, 7 bases remained unmatched. The CDR3 DNA is TGTGCCAGCAGCGTACTAGCGGGTATGTCTAGCACAGATACGCAGTATTTT. Protein: CASSVLAGMSSTDTQYF.

This chain joins TRBV29-1 and TRBJ2-7; tentative D call: TRBD2 (5 bases). The CDR3 has 14 residues. Germline lookup yields CDR1 SQVTM and CDR2 ANQGSEA. Trimming shortened V by 3 bases and J by 0 bases, and 12 bases separated the two germline ends. The chain's CDR3 is CSVETPGFSYEQYF. The DNA for the CDR3 is TGCAGCGTTGAGACCCCGGGGTTCTCCTACGAGCAGTACTTC.

This clonotype was detected a few times. The J gene is TRBJ2-7, the V gene TRBV3-1; D gene unclear. This CDR3 contains 14 residues. Germline V gene lookup returns CDR1 LGHDT and CDR2 YNNKEL (reference sequence). V shed 6 bases and J shed 6 bases, with 18 bases lying between them. CDR3 residues: CASSPRTFPSEQYF. DNA of the CDR3: TGTGCCAGCAGTCCCCGCACTTTTCCTAGCGAGCAGTACTTC.

This clonotype showed up many times. This chain uses TRBV11-1 with TRBJ1-5, with no clear D. This CDR3 spans 13 amino acids. V lost 3 bases and J lost 3, with 6 bases in between. Per the germline V gene, CDR1 is SGHAT and CDR2 is FQDESV (reference sequence). CDR3 nucleotide sequence: TGTGCCAGCAGCTTGACTTACAATCAGCCCCAGCATTTT. It specifies CASSLTYNQPQHF.

Many counts were recorded for this clonotype. The gene calls are TRBV7-8 and TRBJ2-7, with TRBD2 matching 7 bases. Per the germline V gene, CDR1 is SGHVS and CDR2 is FQNEAQ. The ends lost 1 base at V and 4 bases at J; junction bases unmatched: 7. This CDR3 has 15 amino acids. CDR3 residues: CASSLERGKGYEQYF. In DNA, the CDR3 is TGTGCCAGCAGCTTAGAGCGGGGAAAGGGTTACGAGCAGTACTTC.

The chain joins TRBV19 to TRBJ2-5; 7 bases match TRBD1. From germline, CDR1 is LNHDA and CDR2 SQIVND (reference sequence). CDR3 length: 15 residues. After removal of 3 bases from V and 5 bases from J, the junction contained 9 bases not matched to a gene. The CDR3 bases are TGTGCCAGTAGTATCGGCACAGGGGATCTGGAGACCCAGTACTTC. It specifies CASSIGTGDLETQYF.

This clonotype came up a few times. This chain joins TRBV2 and TRBJ1-1, with 9 bases lining up with TRBD1. The germline V gene has CDR1 SNHLY and CDR2 FYNNEI. The CDR3 sequence is 14 residues long. With V trimmed by 3 bases and J by 6 bases, 5 bases remained unmatched. CDR3 loop: CASSERTGGPEAFF. In nucleotides, the CDR3 is TGTGCCAGCAGTGAGCGAACAGGGGGCCCTGAAGCTTTCTTT.

In the case of this clonotype: A much larger clone differs by one base, so this may be a read error. The conserved final phenylalanine or tryptophan is absent from the CDR3, which likely points to a read error. This chain joins TRBV7-6 and TRBJ2-5; 10 bases are a match to TRBD2. V shed 1 base, J shed 2 bases, and the junction held 1 base outside the gene matches. Germline CDR1 SGHVS, CDR2 FNYEAQ. The CDR3 covers 15 residues. The CDR3 DNA follows: TGTGCCAGCAGCTTAGAAGCGGGGGGGCAAGAGACCCAGTACTTA. The encoded protein is CASSLEAGGQETQYL.

This clonotype was recorded a few times. The genes are TRBV4-1 and TRBJ1-1; TRBD1 might be the D (5 bases). The CDR3 totals 13 residues. Per the germline V gene, CDR1 is MGHRA and CDR2 is YSYEKL. V shed 3 bases and J shed 3 bases, with 8 bases lying between them. CDR3 sequence (DNA): TGCGCCAGCAGCCAGAAGACAGACACTGAAGCTTTCTTT. This gives the protein CASSQKTDTEAFF.

As to this clonotype: This may come from a read error, since a much larger clone is one base off. J is TRBJ2-2 and V is TRBV12-3 or TRBV12-4; D may be TRBD2 (5 bases). The CDR3 length is 13 residues. CDR3 in DNA: TGTGCCAGCCGGACTTCGAACAGCGGGGAGCTGTTTTTT. This translates into CASRTSNSGELFF.

V and J are TRBV6-6 and TRBJ2-5; TRBD1 matches 7 bases. The CDR3 runs 15 residues. CDR1 and CDR2 from the germline V gene are MNHNY and SVGAGI (reference sequence). With V trimmed by 5 bases and J by 5 bases, 11 bases remained unmatched. CDR3 coding DNA: TGTGCCAGCAGTGGGGGCGACAGGGCGGGCGAGACCCAGTACTTC. The encoded protein is CASSGGDRAGETQYF.

The chain links TRBV28 to TRBJ1-5; D is unresolved. The CDR3 runs 12 residues. Germline V lookup: CDR1 MDHEN, CDR2 SYDVKM. Trimming cost V 8 bases and J 1 base, with 6 bases left between them. CDR3 amino acids: CASLDSNQPQHF. CDR3 nucleotide sequence: TGTGCCAGCTTAGACAGCAATCAGCCCCAGCATTTT.

The chain has TRBV5-6 and TRBJ2-5; perhaps TRBD2 as D (6 bases). V was clipped by 4 bases and J by 4 bases, with 17 bases between them. From germline, CDR1 is SGHDT and CDR2 YYEEEE. CDR3 length equals 15 residues. DNA of the CDR3: TGTGCCAGCAGCGGACGCCGGGAGCTCCGAGAGACCCAGTACTTC. It specifies CASSGRRELRETQYF.